The T cell receptor beta chain under discussion was sequenced for a study of blood T cell repertoires in COVID-19. Under the authors' procedure: Nucleated cell number was recorded as an estimate derived from reference gene primer amplification. Here immunoSEQ multiplex PCR was the method, and the copy in TCRdb shows in-frame clones only, minus some. From that table come the V and J calls and clone size; the DNA was used to work out D and trimming. This table has about 210,000 clones, roughly nine tenths appearing once. Trimming shortened V by 6 bases and J by 3 bases, and 3 bases separated the two germline ends. Germline V CDR1 and CDR2: KGHSH, LQKENI. This CDR3 comprises 11 residues.

V usage is TRBV18 and J usage is TRBJ2-1; D is unresolved. The TCR originated in a man younger than 45 with acute or convalescent COVID-19. The sample consisted of peripheral blood. DNA for the CDR3: TGTGCCAGCTCCGGCTACAATGAGCAGTTCTTC. Protein product: CASSGYNEQFF.